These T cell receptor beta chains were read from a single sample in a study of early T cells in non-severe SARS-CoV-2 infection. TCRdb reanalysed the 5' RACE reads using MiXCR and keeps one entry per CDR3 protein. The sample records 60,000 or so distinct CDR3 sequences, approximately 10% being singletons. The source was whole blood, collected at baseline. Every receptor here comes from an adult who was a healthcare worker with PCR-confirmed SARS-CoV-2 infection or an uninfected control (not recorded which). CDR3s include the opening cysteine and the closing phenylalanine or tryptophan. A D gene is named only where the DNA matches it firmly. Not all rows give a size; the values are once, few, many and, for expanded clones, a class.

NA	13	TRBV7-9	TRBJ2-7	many	TGTGCCAGCACCCCGGTCCTCTCCTACGAGCAGTACTTC	CASTPVLSYEQYF
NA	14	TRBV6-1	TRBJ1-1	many	TGTGCCAGCAGTACTACAGGGATGAACACTGAAGCTTTCTTT	CASSTTGMNTEAFF
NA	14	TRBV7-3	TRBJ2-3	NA	TGTGCCAGCAGCAGGACGGCGGCCGGGGATACGCAGTATTTT	CASSRTAAGDTQYF
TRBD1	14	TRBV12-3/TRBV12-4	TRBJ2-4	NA	TGTGCCAGCAGCGGGGGACAGGGGAGGAACATTCAGTACTTC	CASSGGQGRNIQYF
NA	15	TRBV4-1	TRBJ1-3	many	TGCGCCAGCAGCCAATCATCGGTATCTGGAAACACCATATATTTT	CASSQSSVSGNTIYF
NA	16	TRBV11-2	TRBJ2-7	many	TGTGCCAGCAGCAAGAAGATGGACGGGAGCGCTTACGAGCAGTACTTC	CASSKKMDGSAYEQYF
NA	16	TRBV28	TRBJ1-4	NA	TGTGCCAGCAGTTACTCTGGCGGCAAGCCCGGGGAAAAACTGTTTTTT	CASSYSGGKPGEKLFF
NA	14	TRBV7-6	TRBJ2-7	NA	TGTGCCAGCAGCTTACGGGGTCACTCCCACGAGCAGTACTTC	CASSLRGHSHEQYF
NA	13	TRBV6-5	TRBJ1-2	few	TGTGCCAGCAGTTACGAAGGGAACTATGGCTACACCTTC	CASSYEGNYGYTF
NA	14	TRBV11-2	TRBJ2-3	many	TGTGCCAGCAGTTCCAGACTAGGCACAGATACGCAGTATTTT	CASSSRLGTDTQYF
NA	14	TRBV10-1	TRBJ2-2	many	TGCGCCAGCAGTGAGAAAACAGACACCGGGGAGCTGTTTTTT	CASSEKTDTGELFF
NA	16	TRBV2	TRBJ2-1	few	TGTGCCAGCAGCTGGGACGGCCCGACCTCTTACAATGAGCAGTTCTTC	CASSWDGPTSYNEQFF
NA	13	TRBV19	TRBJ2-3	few	TGTGCCAGTAGTCCCTGGCGCACGGATACGCAGTATTTT	CASSPWRTDTQYF
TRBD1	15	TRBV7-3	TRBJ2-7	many	TGTGCCAGCAGCCCTCAGGGACAGGGGGCCTACGAGCAGTACTTC	CASSPQGQGAYEQYF
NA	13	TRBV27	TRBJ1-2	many	TGTGCCAGCAGTCCCGGCGGATCCTATGGCTACACCTTC	CASSPGGSYGYTF
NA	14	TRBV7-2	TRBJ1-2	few	TGTGCCAGCAGCTTTGGGAACCTGGGGTATGGCTACACCTTC	CASSFGNLGYGYTF
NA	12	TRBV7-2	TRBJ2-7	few	TGTGCCAGCAGCGAACATAACTACGAGCAGTACTTC	CASSEHNYEQYF
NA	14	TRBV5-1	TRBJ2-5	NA	TGCGCCAGCAGCTTGGAACAGGGCCGCAAGACCCAGTACTTC	CASSLEQGRKTQYF
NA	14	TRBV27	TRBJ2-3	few	TGTGCCAGCAGTCCCCGGAGGAGCACAGATACGCAGTATTTT	CASSPRRSTDTQYF
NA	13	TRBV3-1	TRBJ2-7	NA	TGTGCCAGCAGCCAAAACTCCCCAGGGGAGCAGTACTTC	CASSQNSPGEQYF
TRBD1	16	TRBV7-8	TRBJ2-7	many	TGTGCCAGCAGCTTATCAGGGACAGGGGGTGTTATGGAGCAGTACTTC	CASSLSGTGGVMEQYF
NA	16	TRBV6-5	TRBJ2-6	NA	TGTGCCAGCAGTTACTCGGTTTCTTATGGGGCCAACGTCCTGACTTTC	CASSYSVSYGANVLTF
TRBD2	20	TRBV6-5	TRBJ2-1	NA	TGTGCCAGCAGTTACTCGACTAGGACTAGCGGGAGGACCACCTACAATGAGCAGTTCTTC	CASSYSTRTSGRTTYNEQFF
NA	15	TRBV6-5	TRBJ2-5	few	TGTGCCAGCAGGTCAGAAAAAACGTACCAAGAGACCCAGTACTTC	CASRSEKTYQETQYF
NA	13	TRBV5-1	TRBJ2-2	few	TGCGCCAGCAGCTTATCGGGAACCGGGGAGCTGTTTTTT	CASSLSGTGELFF
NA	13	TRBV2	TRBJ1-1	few	TGTGCCAGCATGGGGGAAGGTTTATCTGAAGCTTTCTTT	CASMGEGLSEAFF
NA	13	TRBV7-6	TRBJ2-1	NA	TGTGCCAGCGGCCACCCCAACGAGAATGAGCAGTTCTTC	CASGHPNENEQFF
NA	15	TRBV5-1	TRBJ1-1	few	TGCGCCAGCAGCCTGGCCGGTAGGGAGAACACTGAAGCTTTCTTT	CASSLAGRENTEAFF
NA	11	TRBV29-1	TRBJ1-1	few	TGCAGTGCTCAACAGAACACTGAAGCTTTCTTT	CSAQQNTEAFF
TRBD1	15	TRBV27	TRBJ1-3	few	TGTGCCAGCAGTTTATACAGGGGGCCTGGAAACACCATATATTTT	CASSLYRGPGNTIYF
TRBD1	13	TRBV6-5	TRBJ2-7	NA	TGTGCCAGCAGGCTTGGACAGGGAAACGAGCAGTACTTC	CASRLGQGNEQYF
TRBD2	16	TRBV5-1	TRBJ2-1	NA	TGCGCCAGCAGCTTGGTCGCTAGCGGGGGAACCAATGAGCAGTTCTTC	CASSLVASGGTNEQFF
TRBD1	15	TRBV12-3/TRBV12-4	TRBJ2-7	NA	TGTGCCAGCAGACACGGACAGGCACCCCCATACGAGCAGTACTTC	CASRHGQAPPYEQYF
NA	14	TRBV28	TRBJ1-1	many	TGTGCCAGCAGTCCCCGGCGGGGTATCACTGAAGCTTTCTTT	CASSPRRGITEAFF
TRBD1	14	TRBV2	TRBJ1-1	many	TGTGCCAGCAGCGGACAGGGGGCGGGTACTGAAGCTTTCTTT	CASSGQGAGTEAFF
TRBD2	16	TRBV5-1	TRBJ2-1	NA	TGCGCCAGCAGCTTGGCCAGCGGGAACACCTACAATGAGCAGTTCTTC	CASSLASGNTYNEQFF
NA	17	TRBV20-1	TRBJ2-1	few	TGCATCCCAGGGAGGGCCTACAGGGAAACTCCCGACAATGAGCAGTTCTTC	CIPGRAYRETPDNEQFF